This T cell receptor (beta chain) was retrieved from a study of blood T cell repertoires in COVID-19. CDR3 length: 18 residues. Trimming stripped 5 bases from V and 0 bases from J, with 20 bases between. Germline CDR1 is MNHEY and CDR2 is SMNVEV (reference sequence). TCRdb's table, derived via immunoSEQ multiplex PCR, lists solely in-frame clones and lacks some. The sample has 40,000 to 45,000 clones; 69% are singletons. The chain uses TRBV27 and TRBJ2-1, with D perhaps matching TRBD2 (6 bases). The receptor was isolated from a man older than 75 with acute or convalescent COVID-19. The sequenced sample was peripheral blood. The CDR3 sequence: CASSPLQGSGDSYNEQFF. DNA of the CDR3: TGTGCCAGCAGTCCCCTGCAAGGTAGCGGAGACTCCTACAATGAGCAGTTCTTC.